This paragraph reports one TCR beta chain. Its cognate antigen is unknown. Sampled while nominally healthy, donors likely had unrecorded immune exposures. The V gene end was trimmed by 1 base and the J gene end by 1 base; junction bases not matched to a gene: 1. The CDR3 has 14 residues. Germline V CDR1 and CDR2: SGDLS, YYNGEE. This sample is part of a study of cytomegalovirus exposure and HLA in healthy donors. Whole-study results and caveats: There were about 160 TCR beta chains listed as cytomegalovirus-associated. Per a later analysis, 18,000 or so TCR beta sequences showed association with HLA alleles at 0.05 false discovery rate.

PCR involved 60 Vbeta and 13 Jbeta primers. Assay: immunoSEQ multiplex PCR; the TCRdb copy retains only in-frame clones and omits some. This sample has about 150,000 clones; 84% occur once, and the top ten carry 0.38%. The clonotype was recovered from a boy aged 2-15 years in good health and CMV-seronegative. The sample was PBMCs. This chain joins TRBV9 and TRBJ2-5; TRBD1 matches at 7 bases. The CDR3: CASSVSGGQETQYF. In DNA, the CDR3 is TGTGCCAGCAGCGTATCAGGGGGCCAAGAGACCCAGTACTTC.